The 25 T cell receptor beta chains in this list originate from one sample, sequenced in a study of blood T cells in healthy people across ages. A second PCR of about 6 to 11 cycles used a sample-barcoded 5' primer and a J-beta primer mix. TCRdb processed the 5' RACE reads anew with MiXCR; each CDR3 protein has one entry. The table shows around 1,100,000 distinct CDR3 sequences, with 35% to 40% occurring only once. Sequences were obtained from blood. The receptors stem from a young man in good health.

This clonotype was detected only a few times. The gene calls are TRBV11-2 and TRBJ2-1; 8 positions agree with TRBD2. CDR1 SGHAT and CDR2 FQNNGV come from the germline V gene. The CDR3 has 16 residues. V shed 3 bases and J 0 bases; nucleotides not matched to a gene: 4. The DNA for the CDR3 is TGTGCCAGCAGCTTCCAGCGGGGGAGCTCCTACAATGAGCAGTTCTTC. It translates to CASSFQRGSSYNEQFF.

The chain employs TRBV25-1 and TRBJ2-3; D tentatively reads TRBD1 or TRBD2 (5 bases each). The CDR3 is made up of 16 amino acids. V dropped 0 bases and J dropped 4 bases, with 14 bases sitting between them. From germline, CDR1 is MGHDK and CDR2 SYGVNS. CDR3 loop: CASSEYYGRDADTQYF. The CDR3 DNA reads TGTGCCAGCAGTGAATACTACGGCAGGGACGCAGATACGCAGTATTTT.

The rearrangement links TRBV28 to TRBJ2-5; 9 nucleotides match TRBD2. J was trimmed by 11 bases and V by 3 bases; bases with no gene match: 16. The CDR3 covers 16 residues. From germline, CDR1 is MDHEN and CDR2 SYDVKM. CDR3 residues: CASSLGLAGPYNEQYF. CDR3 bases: TGTGCCAGCAGTTTGGGGCTAGCGGGGCCCTACAATGAGCAGTACTTC.

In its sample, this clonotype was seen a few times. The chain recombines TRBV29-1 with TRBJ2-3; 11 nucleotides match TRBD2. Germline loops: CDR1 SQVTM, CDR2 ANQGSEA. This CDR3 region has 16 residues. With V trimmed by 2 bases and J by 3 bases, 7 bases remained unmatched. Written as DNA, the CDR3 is TGCAGCGTTGAAAGGGCTAGCGGGGGGTTTACAGATACGCAGTATTTT. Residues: CSVERASGGFTDTQYF.

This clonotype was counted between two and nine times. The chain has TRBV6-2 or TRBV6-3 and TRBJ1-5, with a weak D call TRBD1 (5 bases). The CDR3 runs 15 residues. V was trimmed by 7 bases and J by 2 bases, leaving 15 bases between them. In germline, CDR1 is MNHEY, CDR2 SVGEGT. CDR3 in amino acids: CASTLEAGGNQPQHF. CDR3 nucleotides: TGTGCCAGCACCTTAGAAGCGGGGGGCAATCAGCCCCAGCATTTT.

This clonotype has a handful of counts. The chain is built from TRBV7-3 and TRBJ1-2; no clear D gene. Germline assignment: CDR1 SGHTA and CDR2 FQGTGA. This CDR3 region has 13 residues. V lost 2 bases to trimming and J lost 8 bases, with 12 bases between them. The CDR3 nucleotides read TGTGCCAGCAGCTTATCCCAGGCCAAGGGCTACACCTTC. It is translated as CASSLSQAKGYTF.

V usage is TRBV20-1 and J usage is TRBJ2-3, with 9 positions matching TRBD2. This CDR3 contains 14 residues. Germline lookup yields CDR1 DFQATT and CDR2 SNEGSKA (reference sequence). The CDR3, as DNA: TGCAGCCCTAGGGGGCGGGGGGGTGTTGTGACGCAGTATTTT. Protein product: CSPRGRGGVVTQYF.

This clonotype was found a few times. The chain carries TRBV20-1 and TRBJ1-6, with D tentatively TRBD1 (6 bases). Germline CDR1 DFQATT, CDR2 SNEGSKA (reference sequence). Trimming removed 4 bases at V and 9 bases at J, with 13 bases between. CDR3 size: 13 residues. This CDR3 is CSAKGDSRSPLHF. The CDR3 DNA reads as TGCAGTGCTAAGGGGGATAGTCGTTCACCCCTCCACTTT.

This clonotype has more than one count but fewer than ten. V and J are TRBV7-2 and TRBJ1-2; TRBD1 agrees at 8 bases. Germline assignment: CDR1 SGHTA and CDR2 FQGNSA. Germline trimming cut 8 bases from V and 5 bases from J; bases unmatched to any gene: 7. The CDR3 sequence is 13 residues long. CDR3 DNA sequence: TGTGCCAGCTTTACAGGGGGGGAATATGGCTACACCTTC. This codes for CASFTGGEYGYTF.

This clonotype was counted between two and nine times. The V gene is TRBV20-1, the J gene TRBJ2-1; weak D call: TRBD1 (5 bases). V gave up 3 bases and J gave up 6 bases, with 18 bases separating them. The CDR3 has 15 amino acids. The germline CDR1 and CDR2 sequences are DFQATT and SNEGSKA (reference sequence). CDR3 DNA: TGCAGTGCTAGTGGGGCGGTAGAATCCCCCAATGAGCAGTTCTTC. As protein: CSASGAVESPNEQFF.

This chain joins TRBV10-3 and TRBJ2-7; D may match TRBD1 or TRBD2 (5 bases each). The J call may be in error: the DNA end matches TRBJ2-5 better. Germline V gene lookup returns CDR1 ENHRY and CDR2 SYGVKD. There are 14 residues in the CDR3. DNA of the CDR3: TGTGCCATCAGTGAGTCGGGACGAGAAGGGACCCAGTACTTC. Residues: CAISESGREGTQYF.

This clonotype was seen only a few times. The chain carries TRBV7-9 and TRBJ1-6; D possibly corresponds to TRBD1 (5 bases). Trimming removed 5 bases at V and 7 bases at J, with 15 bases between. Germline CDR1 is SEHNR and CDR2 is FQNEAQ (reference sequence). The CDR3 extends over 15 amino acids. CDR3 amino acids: CASSETGTENSPLHF. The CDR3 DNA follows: TGTGCCAGCAGCGAGACCGGGACGGAAAATTCACCCCTCCACTTT.

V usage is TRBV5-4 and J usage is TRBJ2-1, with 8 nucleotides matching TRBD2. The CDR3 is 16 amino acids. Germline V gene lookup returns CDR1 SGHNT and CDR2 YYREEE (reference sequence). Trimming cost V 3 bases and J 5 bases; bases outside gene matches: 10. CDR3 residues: CASSSAGTRSNNEQFF. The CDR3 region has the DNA TGTGCCAGCAGCTCAGCCGGGACTAGAAGCAACAATGAGCAGTTCTTC.

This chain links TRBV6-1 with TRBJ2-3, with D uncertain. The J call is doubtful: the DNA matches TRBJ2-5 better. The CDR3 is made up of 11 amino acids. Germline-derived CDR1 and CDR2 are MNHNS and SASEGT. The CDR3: CASSEVGTQYF. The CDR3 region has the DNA TGTGCCAGCAGTGAGGTGGGGACCCAGTACTTC.

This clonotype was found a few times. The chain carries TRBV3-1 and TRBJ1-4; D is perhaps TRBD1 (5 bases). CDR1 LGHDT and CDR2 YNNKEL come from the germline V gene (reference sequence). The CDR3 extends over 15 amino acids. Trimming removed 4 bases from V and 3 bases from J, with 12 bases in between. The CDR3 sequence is CASSPFGGANEKLFF. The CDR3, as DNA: TGTGCCAGCAGCCCCTTCGGAGGGGCTAATGAAAAACTGTTTTTT. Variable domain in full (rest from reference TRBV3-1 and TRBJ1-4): DTAVSQTPKYLVTQMGNDKSIKCEQNLGHDTMYWYKQDSKKFLKIMFSYNNKELIINETVPNRFSPKSPDKAHLNLHINSLELGDSAVYFCASSPFGGANEKLFFGSGTQLSVL.

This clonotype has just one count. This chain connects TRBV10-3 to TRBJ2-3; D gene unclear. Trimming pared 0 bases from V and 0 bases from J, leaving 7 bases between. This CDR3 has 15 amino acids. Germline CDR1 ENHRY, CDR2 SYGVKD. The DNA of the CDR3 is TGTGCCATCAGTGAGTCCGGCCTAAGCACAGATACGCAGTATTTT. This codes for CAISESGLSTDTQYF.

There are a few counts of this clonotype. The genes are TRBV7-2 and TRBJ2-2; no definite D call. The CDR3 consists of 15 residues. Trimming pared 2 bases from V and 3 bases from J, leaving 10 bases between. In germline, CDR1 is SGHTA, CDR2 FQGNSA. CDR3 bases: TGTGCCAGCAGCTTACAGAGCTCCGACACCGGGGAGCTGTTTTTT. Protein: CASSLQSSDTGELFF.

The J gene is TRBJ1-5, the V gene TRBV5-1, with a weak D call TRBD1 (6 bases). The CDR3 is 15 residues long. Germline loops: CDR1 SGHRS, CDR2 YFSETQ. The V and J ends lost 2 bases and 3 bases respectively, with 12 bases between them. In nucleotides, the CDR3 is TGCGCCAGCAGCTTCACAGGGCAAACCAATCAGCCCCAGCATTTT. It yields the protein CASSFTGQTNQPQHF.

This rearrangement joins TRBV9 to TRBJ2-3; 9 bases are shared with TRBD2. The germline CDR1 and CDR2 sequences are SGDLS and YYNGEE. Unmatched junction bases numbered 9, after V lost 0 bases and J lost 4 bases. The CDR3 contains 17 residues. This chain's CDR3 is CASSVAGAGGLSDTQYF. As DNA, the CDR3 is TGTGCCAGCAGCGTAGCTGGGGCGGGGGGGCTTTCAGATACGCAGTATTTT.

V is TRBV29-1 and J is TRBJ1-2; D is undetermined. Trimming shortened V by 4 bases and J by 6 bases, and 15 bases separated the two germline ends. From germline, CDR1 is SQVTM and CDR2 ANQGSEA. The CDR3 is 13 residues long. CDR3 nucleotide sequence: TGCAGCGTTGGTGGCGATCTAGACGATGGCTACACCTTC. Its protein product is CSVGGDLDDGYTF. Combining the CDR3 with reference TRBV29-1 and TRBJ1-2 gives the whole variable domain SAVISQKPSRDICQRGTSLTIQCQVDSQVTMMFWYRQQPGQSLTLIATANQGSEATYESGFVIDKFPISRPNLTFSTLTVSNMSPEDSSIYLCSVGGDLDDGYTFGSGTRLTVV.

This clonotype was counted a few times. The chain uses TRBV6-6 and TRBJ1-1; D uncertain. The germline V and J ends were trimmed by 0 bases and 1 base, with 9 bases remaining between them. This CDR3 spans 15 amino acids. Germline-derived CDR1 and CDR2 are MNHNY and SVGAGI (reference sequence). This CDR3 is CASSYSGRANTEAFF. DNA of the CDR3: TGTGCCAGCAGTTACTCAGGTCGGGCGAACACTGAAGCTTTCTTT.

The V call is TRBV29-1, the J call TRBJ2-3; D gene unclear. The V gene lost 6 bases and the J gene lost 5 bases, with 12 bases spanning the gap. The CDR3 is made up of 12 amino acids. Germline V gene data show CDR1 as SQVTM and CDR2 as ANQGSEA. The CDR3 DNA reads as TGCAGCGTACCCACAACCATAGATACGCAGTATTTT. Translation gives CSVPTTIDTQYF.

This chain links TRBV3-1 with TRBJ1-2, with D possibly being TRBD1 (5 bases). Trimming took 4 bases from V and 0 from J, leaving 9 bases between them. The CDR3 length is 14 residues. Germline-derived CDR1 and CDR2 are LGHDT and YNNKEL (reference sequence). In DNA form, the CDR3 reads TGTGCCAGCAGCCGGGGGACCTCTAACTATGGCTACACCTTC. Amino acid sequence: CASSRGTSNYGYTF.

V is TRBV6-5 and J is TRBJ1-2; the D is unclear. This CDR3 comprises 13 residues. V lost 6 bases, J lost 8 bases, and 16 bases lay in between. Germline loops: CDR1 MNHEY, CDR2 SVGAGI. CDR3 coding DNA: TGTGCCAGCAGACCTCCCGGGAGCCTGGGCTACACCTTC. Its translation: CASRPPGSLGYTF.

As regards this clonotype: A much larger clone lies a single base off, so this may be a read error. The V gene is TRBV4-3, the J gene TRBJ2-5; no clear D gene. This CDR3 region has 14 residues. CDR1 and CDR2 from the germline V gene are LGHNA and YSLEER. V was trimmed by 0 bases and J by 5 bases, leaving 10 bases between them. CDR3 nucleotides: TGCGCCAGCAGCCAAGAATCCAATAGGGAGACCCAGTACTTC. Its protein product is CASSQESNRETQYF.